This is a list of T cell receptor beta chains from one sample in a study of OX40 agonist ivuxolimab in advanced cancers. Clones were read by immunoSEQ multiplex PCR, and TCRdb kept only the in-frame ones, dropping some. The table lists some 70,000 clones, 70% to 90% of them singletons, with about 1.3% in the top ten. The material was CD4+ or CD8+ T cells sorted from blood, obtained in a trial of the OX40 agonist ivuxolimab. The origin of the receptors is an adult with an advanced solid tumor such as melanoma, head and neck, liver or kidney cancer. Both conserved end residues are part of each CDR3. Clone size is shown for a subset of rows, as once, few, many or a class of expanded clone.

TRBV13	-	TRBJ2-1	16	CASSASGTSGINEQFF
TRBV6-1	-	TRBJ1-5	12	CASSGQDQPQHF
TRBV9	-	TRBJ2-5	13	CASSLDQGRTQYF
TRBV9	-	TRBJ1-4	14	CASSVGRDNEKLFF
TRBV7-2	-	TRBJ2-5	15	CASSQGGAGGETQYF
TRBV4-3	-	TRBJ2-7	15	CASSQEARLHGEQYF
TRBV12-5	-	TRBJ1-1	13	CASGTGVGTEAFF
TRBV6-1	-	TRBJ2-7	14	CASSWTGQGDEQYF
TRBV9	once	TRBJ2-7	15	CASSAGGASSYEQYF
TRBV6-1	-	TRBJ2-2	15	CASSEGGHYTGELFF